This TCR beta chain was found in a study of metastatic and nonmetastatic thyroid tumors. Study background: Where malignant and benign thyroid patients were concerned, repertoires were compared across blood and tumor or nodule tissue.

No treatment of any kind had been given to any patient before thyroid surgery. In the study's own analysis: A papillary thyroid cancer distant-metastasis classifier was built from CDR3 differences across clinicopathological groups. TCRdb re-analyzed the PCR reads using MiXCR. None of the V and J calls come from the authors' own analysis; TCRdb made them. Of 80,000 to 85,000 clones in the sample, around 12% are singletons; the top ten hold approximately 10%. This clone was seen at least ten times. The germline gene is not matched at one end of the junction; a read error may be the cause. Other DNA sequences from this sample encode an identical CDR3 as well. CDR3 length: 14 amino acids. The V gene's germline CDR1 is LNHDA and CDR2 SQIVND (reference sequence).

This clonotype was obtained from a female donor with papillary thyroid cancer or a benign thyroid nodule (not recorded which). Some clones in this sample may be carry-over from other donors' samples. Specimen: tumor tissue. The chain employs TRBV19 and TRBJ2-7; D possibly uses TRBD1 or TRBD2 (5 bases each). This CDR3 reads CASRSGGSAYKQYF. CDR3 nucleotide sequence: TGTGCCAGTAGGTCTGGGGGTTCGGCCTACAAGCAGTACTTC.